This T cell receptor beta chain was retrieved from a study of blood T cells in healthy people across ages (dated by TCRdb to between 2014 and 2017). For the wider study: In model experiments, template switching captured roughly one uniquely barcoded TCR beta cDNA molecule for every two T cells. To avoid experimental bias, donors of different ages were randomly spread across the sequencing lanes. The donors were divided into four age groups: young (average roughly 15 years), middle-aged (around 41), aged (about 61) and long-lived (more than 75). The study analyzed two additional independent replicas of 1 million unique cDNA reads from the same blood draw for two donors, one aged 18 to 29 and one aged 80 or older. Using deep sequencing normalized with unique cDNA molecular identifiers, the study measured how TCR beta repertoire diversity changes with age. Broader findings and caveats from the paper: Because profiling used bulk unsorted PBMCs, naive and antigen-experienced compartments could not be compared conclusively. The CMV infection status of donors was not known, potentially confounding age-related changes in expanded clonotypes. The long-lived group showed more naive CD4+ T cells, fewer expanded clones and increased TCR diversity than the aged group, suggesting age selection. The percentage of naive T cells measured by flow cytometry correlated strongly with observed TCR beta diversity. As age increased, observed TCR beta diversity per million T cells dropped in a roughly linear way, and a significant reduction was already evident by age 40. Estimates of total diversity based on one million sequenced T cells were considered lower bounds and underestimates.

The roughly 39 donors, aged roughly 6 to 100 years, were systemically healthy Caucasian individuals from Russia. Around 9.9 milliliters of peripheral blood were collected from each donor into EDTA-treated Vacutainer tubes. Ficoll-Paque density-gradient centrifugation was used to isolate PBMCs, with at least 7 million obtained per sample. Total RNA was extracted from PBMCs with Trizol reagent, with at least 5 micrograms obtained per sample. For every donor, an aliquot of PBMCs went through flow cytometry to measure the percentages of naive CD45RAhigh/CD27high T cells. This clonotype was detected ten times or more. The specificity of this receptor is unknown. One base away there is no much larger clone; base qualities are not given. Library preparation was by 5' RACE. The sequencer listed for this sample is Illumina HiSeq 2500. A second PCR of roughly 7 to 12 cycles was run with a J-beta primer mix and a sample-barcoded 5' primer. A template-switch 5' adaptor carrying 12 random nucleotides introduced a unique molecular identifier onto each TCR beta cDNA molecule. Each sample yielded at least 3 million CDR3-containing paired-end reads. First-strand cDNA was synthesized from all RNA with the Mint cDNA synthesis kit, primed by a TRBC-specific oligonucleotide. Following uracil-DNA glycosylase treatment, all cDNA underwent a first 18-cycle PCR with the universal primers M1SS and BC2_uni_R. The study's processing was this. For normalization, 1 million high-quality reads were randomly selected from each sample, with every read carrying a distinct molecular identifier. Reads sharing molecular identifiers were discarded rather than binned into consensus sequences. MiTCR, run with a Q25 quality threshold and the strictest error-elimination algorithm, handled CDR3 identification, clonotype clustering and error correction. A nonparametric unseen species model with Euler transformation was used to estimate lower-bound total TCR beta diversity. TCRdb itself trimmed the public reads at Q25 with fastp, ran MiXCR and retained productive beta chains. Each entry is one CDR3 protein sequence, shown with its most common DNA and genes. For this entry, the V and J calls and clone size follow TCRdb and not the study's own pipeline. The sample yields roughly 900,000 distinct CDR3 sequences; less than 35% were counted once. The leading ten clones occupy 17% of the sample.

From the cysteine through the phenylalanine, the CDR3 covers 16 amino acids. Only CDR3 DNA remains: 48 bases, in frame from the first base. The germline V and J ends show losses of 5 bases and 2 bases respectively, and no gene match explains 10 bases of the junction. CDR1 is given as SEHNR and CDR2 as FQNEAQ, both from the germline V gene (reference sequence). The sequence was obtained from a woman older than 75 in good health. Specimen: blood. This chain is built from TRBV7-9 and TRBJ2-3, with 7 middle bases fitting TRBD2. CDR3 loop: CASSLPHRGDTDTQYF. Read as DNA, the sequence is TGTGCCAGCAGCCTACCCCACCGGGGGGACACAGATACGCAGTATTTT.